This passage covers 15 T cell receptor beta chains from one sample sequenced in a study of blood T cell repertoires in COVID-19. Measured with immunoSEQ multiplex PCR; TCRdb has only the in-frame clones, and not every one. The sample comprises 45,000 or so clones, around 82% of which are singletons, and over 4% rests with the top ten. Material: peripheral blood. The receptors shown here come from a woman in her sixties or seventies with acute or convalescent COVID-19.

The V and J genes are TRBV4-1 and TRBJ2-2; D is possibly TRBD2 (6 bases). In germline, CDR1 is MGHRA, CDR2 YSYEKL. The V and J ends lost 4 bases and 2 bases respectively, with 17 bases between them. The CDR3 is made up of 17 amino acids. CDR3 sequence: CASSLLGSGQNTGELFF. CDR3 DNA: TGCGCCAGCAGCCTCCTTGGGAGCGGGCAAAACACCGGGGAGCTGTTTTTT.

V is TRBV28 and J is TRBJ2-1; 11 bases are a match to TRBD2. This CDR3 contains 16 residues. After removal of 5 bases from V and 0 bases from J, the junction contained 3 bases not matched to a gene. Germline V lookup: CDR1 MDHEN, CDR2 SYDVKM. The DNA for the CDR3 is TGTGCCAGCAGTCCTAGCGGGAGGAGCTCCTACAATGAGCAGTTCTTC. As protein: CASSPSGRSSYNEQFF.

The V gene is TRBV27, the J gene TRBJ2-1, with a weak D call TRBD1 (6 bases). V lost 7 bases to trimming and J lost 6 bases, with 13 bases between them. The CDR3 is made up of 13 amino acids. Germline loops: CDR1 MNHEY, CDR2 SMNVEV (reference sequence). The CDR3 DNA reads TGTGCCAGCACCCCCACAGGGAGCAATGAGCAGTTCTTC. Amino acids: CASTPTGSNEQFF.

The chain links TRBV10-3 to TRBJ1-1; D gene ambiguous. CDR3 length: 15 amino acids. Germline V gene data show CDR1 as ENHRY and CDR2 as SYGVKD. The germline V and J ends were trimmed by 6 bases and 0 bases, with 14 bases remaining between them. CDR3: CAIRSGDYMNTEAFF. CDR3 DNA: TGTGCCATCAGGAGCGGGGATTACATGAACACTGAAGCTTTCTTT.

The rearrangement links TRBV27 to TRBJ1-3, with D hard to call. The CDR3 loop spans 15 amino acids. Germline CDR1 reads MNHEY; CDR2 reads SMNVEV (reference sequence). V lost 5 bases to trimming and J lost 0 bases, with 11 bases between them. The CDR3 region is CASSQQSRSGNTIYF. The CDR3 DNA reads as TGTGCCAGCAGTCAACAGTCTCGCTCTGGAAACACCATATATTTT.

The chain is built from TRBV18 and TRBJ2-7; 7 positions agree with TRBD1. CDR1 and CDR2 (germline): KGHSH, LQKENI. This CDR3 comprises 15 residues. With 0 bases clipped from V and 2 bases from J, the junction kept 4 bases outside the gene matches. CDR3 protein: CASSPPSQGAYEQYF. DNA for the CDR3: TGTGCCAGCTCACCACCGAGCCAGGGGGCCTACGAGCAGTACTTC.

This chain joins TRBV14 and TRBJ2-7; 9 bases match TRBD1. The germline V gene encodes CDR1 SGHDN and CDR2 FVKESK. The CDR3 loop spans 14 amino acids. The junction had 4 bases not matched to a gene; V was cut back by 5 bases and J by 2 bases. CDR3 amino acids: CASSRTGDAYEQYF. DNA of the CDR3: TGTGCCAGCAGCAGGACAGGGGACGCCTACGAGCAGTACTTC.

The DNA for the CDR3 is TGTGCCAGCAGCGAGCCGACAGGGGGCTACGAGCAGTACTTC. It codes for CASSEPTGGYEQYF. The chain carries TRBV7-2 and TRBJ2-7; the match to TRBD1 covers 9 bases. CDR1 and CDR2 from the germline V gene are SGHTA and FQGNSA. This CDR3 region has 14 residues. The ends lost 5 bases at V and 3 bases at J; junction bases unmatched: 5.

This clone was counted only a few times. The chain recombines TRBV6-6 with TRBJ1-1; TRBD1 might be the D (5 bases). There are 12 residues in the CDR3. CDR1 is MNHNY, CDR2 SVGAGI, per germline (reference sequence). V lost 5 bases to trimming and J lost 7 bases, with 11 bases between them. The CDR3 DNA follows: TGTGCCAGCAGTACCCAGGGTAGTGAAGCTTTCTTT. The encoded protein is CASSTQGSEAFF.

This rearrangement joins TRBV2 to TRBJ1-2; D perhaps matches TRBD1 (5 bases). The V gene's germline CDR1 is SNHLY and CDR2 FYNNEI. This CDR3 is built from 12 residues. Trimming removed 4 bases from V and 9 bases from J, with 12 bases in between. CDR3 nucleotides: TGTGCCAGCAGTGGGGGCGGTGGGCGCTACACCTTC. This encodes CASSGGGGRYTF.

This clone was seen once. CDR3 loop: CATSRTGGYEQYF. In DNA, the CDR3 is TGTGCCACCAGTAGGACAGGGGGCTACGAGCAGTACTTC. V is TRBV24-1 and J is TRBJ2-7; 10 bases agree with TRBD1. V was pared by 6 bases and J by 3 bases, with 1 base of the junction left unmatched. Germline CDR1 and CDR2: KGHDR and SFDVKD. The CDR3 contains 13 residues.

This chain joins TRBV14 and TRBJ1-6; D call uncertain. The CDR3 length is 14 residues. Germline-derived CDR1 and CDR2 are SGHDN and FVKESK. The V end lost 1 base, the J end lost 8 bases, and 9 bases lay between the germline ends. CDR3 sequence: CASSQGREYSPLHF. As DNA, the CDR3 is TGTGCCAGCAGCCAAGGACGGGAATATTCACCCCTCCACTTT.

The chain combines TRBV5-8 with TRBJ2-2, with unresolved D. Germline assignment: CDR1 SGHTS and CDR2 YDEGEE. The CDR3 has 15 residues. The V gene lost 0 bases and the J gene lost 5 bases, with 11 bases spanning the gap. The CDR3 DNA reads as TGTGCCAGCAGCTTGGAACGGGTCGGGACCGGGGAGCTGTTTTTT. Protein: CASSLERVGTGELFF.

V gene TRBV24-1 combines with J gene TRBJ2-6; D unclear. This CDR3 has 17 residues. Germline assignment: CDR1 KGHDR and CDR2 SFDVKD. V dropped 0 bases and J dropped 4 bases, with 12 bases sitting between them. Here the CDR3 reads CATSDLGQSSGANVLTF. As DNA, the CDR3 is TGTGCCACCAGTGATTTGGGTCAGTCCTCCGGGGCCAACGTCCTGACTTTC.

This clone was counted only a few times. The rearrangement joins TRBV5-1 to TRBJ1-3; tentative D call: TRBD1 (5 bases). CDR3 length equals 14 residues. Looked up from germline, CDR1 is SGHRS and CDR2 is YFSETQ. The V gene lost 4 bases and the J gene lost 1 base, with 9 bases spanning the gap. CDR3 DNA: TGCGCCAGCAGCCCCAGGGTTTCTGGAAACACCATATATTTT. Protein sequence: CASSPRVSGNTIYF. Based on the CDR3 plus reference TRBV5-1 and TRBJ1-3, the full variable domain is KAGVTQTPRYLIKTRGQQVTLSCSPISGHRSVSWYQQTPGQGLQFLFEYFSETQRNKGNFPGRFSGRQFSNSRSEMNVSTLELGDSALYLCASSPRVSGNTIYFGEGSWLTVV.